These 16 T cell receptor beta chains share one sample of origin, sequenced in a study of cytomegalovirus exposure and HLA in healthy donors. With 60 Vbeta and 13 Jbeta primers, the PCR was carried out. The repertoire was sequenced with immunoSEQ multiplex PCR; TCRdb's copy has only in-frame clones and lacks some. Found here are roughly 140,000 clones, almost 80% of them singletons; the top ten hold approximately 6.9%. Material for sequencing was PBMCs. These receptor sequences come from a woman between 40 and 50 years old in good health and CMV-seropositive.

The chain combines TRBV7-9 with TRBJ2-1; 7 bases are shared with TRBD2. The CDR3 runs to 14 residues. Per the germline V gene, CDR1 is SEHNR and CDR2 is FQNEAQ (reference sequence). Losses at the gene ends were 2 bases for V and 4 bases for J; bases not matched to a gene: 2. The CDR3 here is CASSLSGVYNEQFF. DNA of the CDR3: TGTGCCAGCAGCTTAAGCGGGGTATACAATGAGCAGTTCTTC.

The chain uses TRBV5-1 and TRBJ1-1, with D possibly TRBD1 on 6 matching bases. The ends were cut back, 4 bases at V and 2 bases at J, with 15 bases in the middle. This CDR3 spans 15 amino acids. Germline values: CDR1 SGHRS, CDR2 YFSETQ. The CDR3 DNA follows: TGCGCCAGCAGCGGGGGGGGACAAATAAACACTGAAGCTTTCTTT. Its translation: CASSGGGQINTEAFF.

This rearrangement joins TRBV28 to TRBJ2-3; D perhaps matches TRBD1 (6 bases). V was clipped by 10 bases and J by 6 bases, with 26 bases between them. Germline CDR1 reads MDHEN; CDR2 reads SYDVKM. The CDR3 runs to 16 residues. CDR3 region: CAISLTGTSHWDTQYF. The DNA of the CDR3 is TGTGCCATTTCCCTTACCGGGACATCACATTGGGATACGCAGTATTTT.

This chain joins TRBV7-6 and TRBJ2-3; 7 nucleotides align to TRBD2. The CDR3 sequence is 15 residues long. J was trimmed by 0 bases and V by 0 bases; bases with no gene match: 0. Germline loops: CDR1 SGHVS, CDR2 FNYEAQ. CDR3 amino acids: CASSLAGGSTDTQYF. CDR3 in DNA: TGTGCCAGCAGCTTAGCGGGGGGGAGCACAGATACGCAGTATTTT. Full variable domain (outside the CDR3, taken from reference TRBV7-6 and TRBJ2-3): GAGVSQSPRYKVTKRGQDVALRCDPISGHVSLYWYRQALGQGPEFLTYFNYEAQQDKSGLPNDRFSAERPEGSISTLTIQRTEQRDSAMYRCASSLAGGSTDTQYFGPGTRLTVL.

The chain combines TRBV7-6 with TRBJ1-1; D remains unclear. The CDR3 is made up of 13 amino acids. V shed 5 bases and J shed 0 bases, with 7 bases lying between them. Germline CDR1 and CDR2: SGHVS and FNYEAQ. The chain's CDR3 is CASSQDLNTEAFF. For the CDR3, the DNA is TGTGCCAGCAGCCAGGACTTGAACACTGAAGCTTTCTTT.

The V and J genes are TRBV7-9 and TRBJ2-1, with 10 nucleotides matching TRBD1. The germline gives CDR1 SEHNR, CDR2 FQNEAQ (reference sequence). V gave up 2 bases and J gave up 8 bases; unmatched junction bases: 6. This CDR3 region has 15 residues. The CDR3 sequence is CASSLSGQGLDEQFF. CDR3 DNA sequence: TGTGCCAGCAGCTTATCGGGACAGGGGTTGGATGAGCAGTTCTTC. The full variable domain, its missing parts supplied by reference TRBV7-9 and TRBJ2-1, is DTGVSQNPRHKITKRGQNVTFRCDPISEHNRLYWYRQTLGQGPEFLTYFQNEAQLEKSRLLSDRFSAERPKGSFSTLEIQRTEQGDSAMYLCASSLSGQGLDEQFFGPGTRLTVL.

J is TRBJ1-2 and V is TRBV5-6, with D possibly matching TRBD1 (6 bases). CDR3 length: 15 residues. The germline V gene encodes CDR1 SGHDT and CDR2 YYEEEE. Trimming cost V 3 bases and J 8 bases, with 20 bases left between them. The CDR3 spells CASSWTETLWAGYTF. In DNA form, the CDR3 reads TGTGCCAGCAGCTGGACAGAGACCCTATGGGCAGGCTACACCTTC.

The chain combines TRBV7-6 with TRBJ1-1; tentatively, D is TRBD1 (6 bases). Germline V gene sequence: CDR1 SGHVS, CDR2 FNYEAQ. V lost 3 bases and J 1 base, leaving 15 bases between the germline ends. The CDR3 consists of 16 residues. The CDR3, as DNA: TGTGCCAGCAGCTTTCGTCTTCCGGACAGGAACACTGAAGCTTTCTTT. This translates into CASSFRLPDRNTEAFF.

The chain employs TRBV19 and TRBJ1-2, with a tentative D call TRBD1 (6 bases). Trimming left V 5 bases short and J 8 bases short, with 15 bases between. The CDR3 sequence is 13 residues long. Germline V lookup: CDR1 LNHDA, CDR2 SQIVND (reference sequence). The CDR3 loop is CASSDTGLGGYTF. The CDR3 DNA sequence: TGTGCCAGTAGTGACACAGGGCTGGGCGGCTACACCTTC.

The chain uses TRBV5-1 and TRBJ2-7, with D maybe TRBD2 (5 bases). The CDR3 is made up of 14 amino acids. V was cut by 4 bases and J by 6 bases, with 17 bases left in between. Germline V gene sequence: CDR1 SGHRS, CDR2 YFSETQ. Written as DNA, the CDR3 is TGCGCCAGCAGCCCGTGGGAGCCTTCGGCCGAGCAGTACTTC. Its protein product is CASSPWEPSAEQYF.

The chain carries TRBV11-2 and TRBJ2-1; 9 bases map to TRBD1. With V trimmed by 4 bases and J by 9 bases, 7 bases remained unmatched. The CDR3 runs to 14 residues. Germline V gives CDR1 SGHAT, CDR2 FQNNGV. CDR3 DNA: TGTGCCAGCAGCTCCCAGGACAGGGGCACTGAGCAGTTCTTC. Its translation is CASSSQDRGTEQFF.

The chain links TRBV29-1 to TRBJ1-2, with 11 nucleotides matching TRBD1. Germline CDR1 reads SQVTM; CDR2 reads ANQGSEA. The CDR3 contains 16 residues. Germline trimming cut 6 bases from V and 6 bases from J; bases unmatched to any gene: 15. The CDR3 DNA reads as TGCAGCGTGTGGACCCGGACAGGGGGCACGACGGATGGCTACACCTTC. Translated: CSVWTRTGGTTDGYTF.

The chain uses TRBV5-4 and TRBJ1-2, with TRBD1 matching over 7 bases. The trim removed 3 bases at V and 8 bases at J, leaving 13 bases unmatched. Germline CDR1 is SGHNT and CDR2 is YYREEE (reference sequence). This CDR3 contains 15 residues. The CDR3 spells CASSSGGRTVSGYTF. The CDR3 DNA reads TGTGCCAGCAGCTCAGGGGGTCGTACAGTTAGCGGCTACACCTTC.

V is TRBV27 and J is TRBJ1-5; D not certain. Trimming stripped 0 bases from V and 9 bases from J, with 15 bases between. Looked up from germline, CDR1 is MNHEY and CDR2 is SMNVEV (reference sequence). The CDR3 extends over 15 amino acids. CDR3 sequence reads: CASSLSGGLGRPQHF. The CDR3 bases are TGTGCCAGCAGTTTATCCGGAGGTCTTGGCCGGCCCCAGCATTTT.

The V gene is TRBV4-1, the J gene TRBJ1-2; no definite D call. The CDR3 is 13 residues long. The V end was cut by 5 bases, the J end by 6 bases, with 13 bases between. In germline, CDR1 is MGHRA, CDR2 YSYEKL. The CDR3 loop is CASSSPGWDGYTF. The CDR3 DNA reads TGCGCCAGCAGCTCCCCAGGCTGGGATGGCTACACCTTC.

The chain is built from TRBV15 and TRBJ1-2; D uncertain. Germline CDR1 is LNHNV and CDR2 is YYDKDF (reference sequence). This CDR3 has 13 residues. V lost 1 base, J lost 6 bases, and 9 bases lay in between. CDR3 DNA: TGTGCCACCAGCAGAGTATTTGAGGATGGCTACACCTTC. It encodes CATSRVFEDGYTF.